This TCR beta chain was identified during a study of blood T cell repertoires in COVID-19. Background on the study: The samples span acute and convalescent COVID-19 from the United States, Italy and Spain. Sources were T cells, B-cell-depleted T cells, or PBMCs; the material itself was cDNA or gDNA.

Some clones are missing from TCRdb's copy, which holds only in-frame ones; the method was immunoSEQ multiplex PCR. The data contain about 120,000 clones, 65% to 80% of them seen just once; the ten biggest clones take up 6.5% to 8.5%. Trimming shortened V by 1 base and J by 8 bases, and 11 bases separated the two germline ends. Per the germline V gene, CDR1 is SGHAT and CDR2 is FQNNGV. The CDR3 loop spans 13 amino acids. This clonotype was sampled from a woman aged 60-70 years with acute or convalescent COVID-19. Sequencing input: peripheral blood. The genes are TRBV11-2 and TRBJ1-1, with D possibly matching TRBD1 (5 bases). The CDR3 bases are TGTGCCAGCAGCTTAGCTCAGGCAGGGGAAGCTTTCTTT. Translation: CASSLAQAGEAFF. The full variable domain, in which reference TRBV11-2 and TRBJ1-1 provide the parts outside the CDR3, is EAGVAQSPRYKIIEKRQSVAFWCNPISGHATLYWYQQILGQGPKLLIQFQNNGVVDDSQLPKDRFSAERLKGVDSTLKIQPAKLEDSAVYLCASSLAQAGEAFFGQGTRLTVV.